Listed here are 2 T cell receptor beta chains from one sample, sequenced in a study of OX40 agonist ivuxolimab in advanced cancers. TCRdb keeps only in-frame clones here, not all; method: immunoSEQ multiplex PCR. The data contain some 77,000 clones, approximately 85% of them singletons. Sequencing used CD4+ or CD8+ T cells sorted from blood, obtained in a trial of the OX40 agonist ivuxolimab. The origin of the receptors is an adult with an advanced solid tumor such as melanoma, head and neck, liver or kidney cancer.

V and J are TRBV5-1 and TRBJ2-1, with 7 bases that match TRBD2. Trimming took 3 bases from V and 7 from J; bases not matched to a gene: 1. CDR1 is SGHRS, CDR2 YFSETQ, per germline. The CDR3 contains 12 residues. The chain's CDR3 is CASSWEGNEQFF. The CDR3, as DNA: TGCGCCAGCAGCTGGGAGGGAAATGAGCAGTTCTTC.

The gene calls are TRBV7-8 and TRBJ1-1; D not certain. The CDR3 covers 14 residues. The germline V gene encodes CDR1 SGHVS and CDR2 FQNEAQ. V was pared by 2 bases and J by 0 bases, with 7 bases between. The CDR3 nucleotides read TGTGCCAGCAGCTTACAGGAAGTGAACACTGAAGCTTTCTTT. Translation gives CASSLQEVNTEAFF.